A single sample gave rise to the 26 T cell receptor beta chains below, sequenced in a study of T cells after yellow fever vaccination. Each CDR3 protein gets one entry after TCRdb re-called the 5' RACE reads with MiXCR. Of roughly 330,000 distinct CDR3 sequences in the sample, under 5% were seen once. The source material was PBMCs, sampled 5 days after the yellow fever booster vaccination. These receptors were obtained from a man in his late teens or twenties who received the YFV17D yellow fever vaccine.

The rearrangement links TRBV7-9 to TRBJ2-1; D remains ambiguous. Germline CDR1 and CDR2: SEHNR and FQNEAQ (reference sequence). The CDR3 runs 12 residues. V shed 5 bases and J shed 9 bases, with 11 bases lying between them. The CDR3 DNA reads TGTGCCAGCAGCCCCCCGTGGGGTGAGCAGTTCTTC. This encodes CASSPPWGEQFF.

This clonotype has more than one count but fewer than ten. The chain has TRBV5-4 and TRBJ2-3; D tentatively reads TRBD1 or TRBD2 (5 bases each). V shed 0 bases and J shed 3 bases, with 8 bases lying between them. Germline CDR1 SGHNT, CDR2 YYREEE (reference sequence). CDR3 length: 14 residues. CDR3 DNA sequence: TGTGCCAGCAGCTTGGATTGGGGGACAGATACGCAGTATTTT. Residues: CASSLDWGTDTQYF.

Only a few counts were recorded for this clonotype. The chain couples TRBV7-9 to TRBJ2-5, with D tentatively TRBD1 or TRBD2 (5 bases each). V dropped 5 bases and J dropped 5 bases, with 18 bases sitting between them. This CDR3 region has 15 residues. Germline assignment: CDR1 SEHNR and CDR2 FQNEAQ (reference sequence). The CDR3 loop is CASSRRDGVSETQYF. CDR3 DNA: TGTGCCAGCAGCCGCCGGGACGGCGTATCCGAGACCCAGTACTTC.

Concerning this clonotype: An end of the junction differs from the germline gene, which may be a read error. The V and J genes are TRBV10-3 and TRBJ2-1; D remains unclear. Germline V gene data show CDR1 as ENHRY and CDR2 as SYGVKD. The CDR3 totals 12 residues. CDR3 bases: TGTGCCATCAGTGACTTCTACAATGAGCAGTCCTTC. This codes for CAISDFYNEQSF.

This clonotype was detected only a few times. For the CDR3, the DNA is TGCGCCAGCAGCCCCCGGGCTGAAGATGGCTACACCTTC. Protein: CASSPRAEDGYTF. The chain recombines TRBV5-1 with TRBJ1-2; D uncertain. In germline, CDR1 is SGHRS, CDR2 YFSETQ. The CDR3 has 13 amino acids. Trimming removed 4 bases from V and 6 bases from J, with 13 bases in between.

This clonotype was detected only a few times. The chain recombines TRBV11-2 with TRBJ2-5, with D perhaps being TRBD1 or TRBD2 (7 bases each). From germline, CDR1 is SGHAT and CDR2 FQNNGV. V lost 7 bases to trimming and J lost 4 bases, with 13 bases between them. The CDR3 sequence is 13 residues long. The CDR3 region has the DNA TGTGCCAGCAAGACCAGGGGGGGAGAGACCCAGTACTTC. Its translation: CASKTRGGETQYF.

Ten or more counts support this clonotype. V gene TRBV5-1 combines with J gene TRBJ1-2; perhaps TRBD1 as D (6 bases). Germline V lookup: CDR1 SGHRS, CDR2 YFSETQ. The V end lost 4 bases, the J end lost 6 bases, and 10 bases lay between the germline ends. This CDR3 has 12 residues. DNA for the CDR3: TGCGCCAGCAGCATATACAGGGATGGCTACACCTTC. Protein product: CASSIYRDGYTF.

The chain links TRBV5-1 to TRBJ2-2, with no clear D. This CDR3 region has 16 residues. CDR1 is SGHRS and CDR2 is YFSETQ in the germline V gene. V was shortened by 1 base and J by 1 base, with 11 bases between the two germline ends. The CDR3 DNA follows: TGCGCCAGCAGCTTGTGGGGATCCGGGAACACCGGGGAGCTGTTTTTT. This translates into CASSLWGSGNTGELFF.

In its sample, this clonotype was seen many times. The rearrangement links TRBV27 to TRBJ1-2, with D perhaps matching TRBD1 (6 bases). The germline CDR1 and CDR2 sequences are MNHEY and SMNVEV (reference sequence). The CDR3 totals 16 residues. V was clipped by 5 bases and J by 8 bases, with 24 bases between them. Here the CDR3 reads CASSARRGWSFDGYTF. The CDR3, as DNA: TGTGCCAGCAGTGCCCGCAGGGGTTGGAGCTTTGACGGCTACACCTTC.

This clonotype was picked up many times. The chain combines TRBV5-1 with TRBJ2-1, with TRBD2 matching 10 bases. The J segment lost 7 bases and the V segment lost 6 bases, leaving 10 bases of the junction unmatched. The germline V gene encodes CDR1 SGHRS and CDR2 YFSETQ. CDR3 length: 15 amino acids. The chain's CDR3 is CASTSSSGGFNEQFF. The CDR3 DNA reads as TGCGCCAGCACATCATCTAGCGGGGGCTTTAATGAGCAGTTCTTC.

This clonotype was seen at least ten times. CDR3 in DNA: TGTGCCAGCAGCTTAAGTCAGGACAATGAGCAGTTCTTC. Amino acid sequence: CASSLSQDNEQFF. The chain links TRBV7-3 to TRBJ2-1; D is unresolved. Trimming pared 1 base from V and 5 bases from J, leaving 6 bases between. The CDR3 sequence is 13 residues long. CDR1 is SGHTA and CDR2 is FQGTGA in the germline V gene.

In its sample, this clonotype was seen many times. V is TRBV9 and J is TRBJ1-5; 7 positions agree with TRBD1. V shed 0 bases, J shed 2 bases, and the junction held 2 bases outside the gene matches. The CDR3 length is 15 residues. Looked up from germline, CDR1 is SGDLS and CDR2 is YYNGEE. This chain's CDR3 is CASSVGQGGNQPQHF. CDR3 nucleotides: TGTGCCAGCAGCGTAGGACAGGGAGGCAATCAGCCCCAGCATTTT.

This rearrangement joins TRBV6-2 or TRBV6-3 to TRBJ2-7; D may be TRBD1 or TRBD2 (5 bases each). This CDR3 comprises 14 residues. V dropped 4 bases and J dropped 6 bases, with 16 bases sitting between them. The V gene's germline CDR1 is MNHEY and CDR2 SVGEGT. In DNA form, the CDR3 reads TGTGCCAGCAGTTCTCGAGGGGATTTACGCGAGCAGTACTTC. Translating gives CASSSRGDLREQYF.

This clonotype appeared many times. V and J are TRBV6-6 and TRBJ2-3; D might be TRBD2 (5 bases). The CDR3 sequence is 14 residues long. CDR1 and CDR2 (germline): MNHNY, SVGAGI (reference sequence). V dropped 0 bases and J dropped 6 bases, with 10 bases sitting between them. This CDR3 is CASSYSRVYDTQYF. In nucleotides, the CDR3 is TGTGCCAGCAGTTACTCGAGGGTCTACGATACGCAGTATTTT.

This clonotype was found a few times. J is TRBJ2-3 and V is TRBV20-1, with 8 bases lining up with TRBD1. Per germline, CDR1 DFQATT and CDR2 SNEGSKA (reference sequence). The CDR3 covers 16 residues. V dropped 7 bases and J dropped 1; count of bases not matched to a gene: 13. The CDR3 spells CSVPTGAARGTDTQYF. In DNA form, the CDR3 reads TGCAGTGTTCCGACAGGGGCCGCAAGGGGCACAGATACGCAGTATTTT.

There are a few counts of this clonotype. V gene TRBV5-4 combines with J gene TRBJ1-2, with D hard to call. CDR1 SGHNT and CDR2 YYREEE come from the germline V gene (reference sequence). The CDR3 contains 15 residues. The V and J ends lost 4 bases and 2 bases respectively, with 15 bases between them. CDR3 nucleotide sequence: TGTGCCAGCAGCCATTTTATGACGGAGAACTATGGCTACACCTTC. This gives the protein CASSHFMTENYGYTF.

This chain links TRBV11-1 with TRBJ2-3, with D hard to call. The CDR3 is made up of 13 amino acids. Germline V CDR1 and CDR2: SGHAT, FQDESV (reference sequence). Trimming stripped 1 base from V and 4 bases from J, with 6 bases between. The CDR3 spells CASSLEPPDTQYF. CDR3 nucleotide sequence: TGTGCCAGCAGCTTAGAACCCCCAGATACGCAGTATTTT.

V and J are TRBV6-5 and TRBJ1-6, with a possible D match to TRBD1 (6 bases). Trimming stripped 6 bases from V and 3 bases from J, with 12 bases between. The CDR3 spans 15 residues. Germline loops: CDR1 MNHEY, CDR2 SVGAGI. DNA of the CDR3: TGTGCCAGCAGCCAGGGGTTGGGCTATAATTCACCCCTCCACTTT. Residues: CASSQGLGYNSPLHF.

This clonotype was counted only a few times. V is TRBV3-1 and J is TRBJ1-1; D may be TRBD1 (5 bases). The CDR3 length is 14 residues. The germline gives CDR1 LGHDT, CDR2 YNNKEL (reference sequence). V lost 2 bases, J lost 4 bases, and 11 bases lay in between. The CDR3 loop reads CASSQPGTGTEAFF. In nucleotides, the CDR3 is TGTGCCAGCAGCCAACCGGGGACGGGCACTGAAGCTTTCTTT.

This clonotype was seen only a few times. This rearrangement joins TRBV11-2 to TRBJ2-1; 7 nucleotides agree with TRBD2. Germline CDR1 is SGHAT and CDR2 is FQNNGV. V lost 2 bases and J lost 4; bases outside the gene matches: 11. The CDR3 is 17 amino acids. The CDR3 DNA reads as TGTGCCAGCAGCTTAACCCCGGGGCCTAGCGGTTACAATGAGCAGTTCTTC. Encoded protein: CASSLTPGPSGYNEQFF.

This clonotype was observed a few times. V usage is TRBV12-3 or TRBV12-4 and J usage is TRBJ1-2, with D hard to call. This CDR3 is 14 amino acids long. V was pared by 4 bases and J by 3 bases, with 12 bases between. The chain's CDR3 is CASSSGVTDYGYTF. The CDR3 DNA follows: TGTGCCAGCAGTTCAGGAGTGACGGACTATGGCTACACCTTC.

J is TRBJ2-7 and V is TRBV6-5; no reliable D call. The V end lost 6 bases, the J end lost 4 bases, and 13 bases lay between the germline ends. Germline values: CDR1 MNHEY, CDR2 SVGAGI. The CDR3 covers 13 residues. CDR3 nucleotides: TGTGCCAGCAGGTACCTTTTTGTGTACGAGCAGTACTTC. Translating gives CASRYLFVYEQYF.

This clonotype was recorded a few times. The V gene is TRBV15, the J gene TRBJ2-4; no clear D gene. V dropped 1 base and J dropped 0 bases, with 7 bases sitting between them. The CDR3 contains 15 residues. From germline, CDR1 is LNHNV and CDR2 YYDKDF (reference sequence). The CDR3, as DNA: TGTGCCACCAGCAGAGGTACGGGAGCCAAAAACATTCAGTACTTC. This sequence encodes CATSRGTGAKNIQYF.

This clonotype has a count of ten or more. The chain is built from TRBV5-6 and TRBJ1-2; D not certain. The germline V gene has CDR1 SGHDT and CDR2 YYEEEE. V shed 4 bases and J shed 7 bases, with 14 bases lying between them. The CDR3 length is 13 residues. Here the CDR3 reads CASSIDIMGGYTF. The CDR3 DNA reads as TGTGCCAGCAGCATAGATATAATGGGTGGCTACACCTTC.

This clonotype was picked up many times. The V call is TRBV20-1, the J call TRBJ2-4, with D unclear. This CDR3 is 13 amino acids long. With 6 bases removed from V and 0 bases from J, the gap between germline ends came to 9 bases. In germline, CDR1 is DFQATT, CDR2 SNEGSKA (reference sequence). DNA of the CDR3: TGCAGTGCCACCCGGCTAGCCAAAAACATTCAGTACTTC. It specifies CSATRLAKNIQYF.

This sequence joins TRBV5-6 and TRBJ2-5; perhaps TRBD2 as D (6 bases). Trimming cost V 4 bases and J 4 bases, with 11 bases left between them. This CDR3 is built from 13 residues. CDR1 is SGHDT, CDR2 YYEEEE, per germline. The CDR3 DNA sequence: TGTGCCAGCAGCCATGCGGGAACAGAGACCCAGTACTTC. Protein sequence: CASSHAGTETQYF.